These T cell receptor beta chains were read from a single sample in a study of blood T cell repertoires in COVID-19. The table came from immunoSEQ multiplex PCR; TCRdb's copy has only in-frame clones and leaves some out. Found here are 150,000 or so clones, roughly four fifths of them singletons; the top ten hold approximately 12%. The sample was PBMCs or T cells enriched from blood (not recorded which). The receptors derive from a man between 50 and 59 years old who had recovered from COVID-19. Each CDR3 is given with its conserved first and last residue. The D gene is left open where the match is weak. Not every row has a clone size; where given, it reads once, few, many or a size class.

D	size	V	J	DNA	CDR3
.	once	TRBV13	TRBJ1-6	TGTGCCAGCAGCTTAGCCAGGGCTGGATCACCCCTCCACTTT	CASSLARAGSPLHF
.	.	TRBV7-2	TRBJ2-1	TGTGCCAGCAGCTCCTTGGGGGCTACCTACAATGAGCAGTTCTTC	CASSSLGATYNEQFF
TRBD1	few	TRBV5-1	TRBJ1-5	TGCGCCAGCAGCTTTCAGGGACAGCCCGATCAGCCCCAGCATTTT	CASSFQGQPDQPQHF
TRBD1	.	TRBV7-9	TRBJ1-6	TGTGCCAGCAGCTCGGACAGGATTAATTCACCCCTCCACTTT	CASSSDRINSPLHF
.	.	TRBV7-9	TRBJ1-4	TGTGCCAGCAGCTTAGGACTAGGGGCTCGGGAAAAACTGTTTTTT	CASSLGLGAREKLFF
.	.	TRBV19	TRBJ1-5	TGTGCCAGTAGTATACACAAGTATAGCAATCAGCCCCAGCATTTT	CASSIHKYSNQPQHF
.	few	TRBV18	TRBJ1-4	TGTGCCAGCTCACCGTATAACCCCGGTAATGAAAAACTGTTTTTT	CASSPYNPGNEKLFF
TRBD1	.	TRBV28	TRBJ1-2	TGTGCCAGCAGCACTAATCACAGGGGATTTAGGGGCTACACCTTC	CASSTNHRGFRGYTF
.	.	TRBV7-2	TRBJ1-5	TGTGCCAGCAGCCGGGGGGATAGCAATCAGCCCCAGCATTTT	CASSRGDSNQPQHF
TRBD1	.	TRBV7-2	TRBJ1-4	TGTGCCAGCAGCCCCCAGGGGGGAACTAATGAAAAACTGTTTTTT	CASSPQGGTNEKLFF
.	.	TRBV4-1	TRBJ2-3	TGCGCCAGCAGCCAAGATCCAGGAGGGACGCCCACAGATACGCAGTATTTT	CASSQDPGGTPTDTQYF
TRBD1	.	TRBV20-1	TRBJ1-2	TGCAGTGCGGGGACAGGGGATGGCTACACCTTC	CSAGTGDGYTF
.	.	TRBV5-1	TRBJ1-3	TGCGCCAGCAGCTTGGATACAGGGAGCTCTGGAAACACCATATATTTT	CASSLDTGSSGNTIYF
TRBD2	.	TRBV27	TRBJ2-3	TGTGCCAGCAGTCCTTCTGGACTAGCGGGGGGGGATACGCAGTATTTT	CASSPSGLAGGDTQYF
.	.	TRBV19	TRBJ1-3	TGTGCCAGTATCAGCTCTGGAAACACCATATATTTT	CASISSGNTIYF
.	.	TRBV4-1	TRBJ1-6	TGCGCCAGCAGCCAAGACGCCAGTACCTCTTCACCCCTCCACTTT	CASSQDASTSSPLHF
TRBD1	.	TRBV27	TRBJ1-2	TGTGCCAGCCAAGCCTTAACAGGGGAAGGGGAAGTTGGCTACACCTTC	CASQALTGEGEVGYTF
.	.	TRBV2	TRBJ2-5	TGTGCCAGCAGTGAGCTGGGGGGTTGGGGGAGTCGTGAGACCCAGTACTTC	CASSELGGWGSRETQYF
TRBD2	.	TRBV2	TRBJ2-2	TGTGCCAGCAGGGTAGCGGGTGGCTACACCGGGGAGCTGTTTTTT	CASRVAGGYTGELFF
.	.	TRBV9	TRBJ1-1	TGTGCCAGCAGCGTAGCGTCAGGGAACACTGAAGCTTTCTTT	CASSVASGNTEAFF
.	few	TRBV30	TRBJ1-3	TGTGCCTGGAGCGCTAGCAGCTCTGGAAACACCATATATTTT	CAWSASSSGNTIYF
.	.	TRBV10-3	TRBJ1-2	TGTGCCATCAGTGAGACCGACAGTCCTAACTATGGCTACACCTTC	CAISETDSPNYGYTF
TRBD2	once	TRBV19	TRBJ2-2	TGTGCCAGTAGCTTCCCGGGACTAGCGGGGGGAACCGGGGAGCTGTTTTTT	CASSFPGLAGGTGELFF
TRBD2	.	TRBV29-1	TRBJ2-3	TGCAGCGTTGAATTGATGGGGGGACTAGCGTATCGGGCAGATACGCAGTATTTT	CSVELMGGLAYRADTQYF
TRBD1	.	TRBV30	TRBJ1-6	TGTGCCTGGAGTGCCGGGACAGATAATTCACCCCCCCACTTT	CAWSAGTDNSPPHF
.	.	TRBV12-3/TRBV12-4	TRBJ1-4	TGTGCCAGCCGACAGAGTAATGAAAAACTGTTTTTT	CASRQSNEKLFF
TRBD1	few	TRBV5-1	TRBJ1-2	TGCGCCAGCAGTTTTGTACCGGACAGGGAAGGTGGCTACACCTTC	CASSFVPDREGGYTF
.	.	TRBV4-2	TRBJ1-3	TGTGCCAGCAGCCAAGACTTCTCGGGATGGAGTGGAAACACCATATATTTT	CASSQDFSGWSGNTIYF
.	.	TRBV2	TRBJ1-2	TGTGCCAGCAGTGGAGTTGGCTACACCTTC	CASSGVGYTF
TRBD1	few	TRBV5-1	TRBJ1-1	TGCGCCAGCAGCCCCAGGGGGCTCGACACTGAAGCTTTCTTT	CASSPRGLDTEAFF
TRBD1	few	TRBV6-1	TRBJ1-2	TGTGCCAGCAGTGAACTGGGGACAGGCCCCCAGCCTTATGGCTACACCTTC	CASSELGTGPQPYGYTF
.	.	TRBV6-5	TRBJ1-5	TGTGCCAGCAGTTCCGCCGACCGGGGACAGCCCCAGCATTTT	CASSSADRGQPQHF
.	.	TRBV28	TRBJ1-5	TGTGCCAGCAGAACCCAGGGCAATCAGCCCCAGCATTTT	CASRTQGNQPQHF
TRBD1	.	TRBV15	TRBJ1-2	TGTGCCACCAGCAGAACCGGACAGGGCGTGGATGGCTACACCTTC	CATSRTGQGVDGYTF
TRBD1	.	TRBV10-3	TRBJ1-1	TGTGCCATCCGAGACTCAGACAGGGGACCTAACGGCACTGAAGCTTTCTTT	CAIRDSDRGPNGTEAFF
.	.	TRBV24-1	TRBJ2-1	TGTGCCACCAGTGATTTGGCCACAGGGCCGAGCTCCTACAATGAGCAGTTCTTC	CATSDLATGPSSYNEQFF
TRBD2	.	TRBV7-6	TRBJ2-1	TGTGCCAGCAGCTTATCCGGGGCGGGGGGGCACAATGAGCAGTTCTTC	CASSLSGAGGHNEQFF
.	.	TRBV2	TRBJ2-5	TGTGCCAGCAGTGCCGTTGGACTGTACCAAGAGACCCAGTACTTC	CASSAVGLYQETQYF
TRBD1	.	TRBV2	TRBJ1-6	TGTGCCAGCAGCTGGACAGGGCCCGGTAACTCACCCCTCCACTTT	CASSWTGPGNSPLHF
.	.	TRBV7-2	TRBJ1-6	TGTGCCAGCAGCCGTATGACCCTGGGGGCGACCGCCTTTAATTCACCCCTCCACTTT	CASSRMTLGATAFNSPLHF
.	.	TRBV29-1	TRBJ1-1	TGCAGCGTTGAGAAGCGAATGAACACTGAAGCTTTCTTT	CSVEKRMNTEAFF
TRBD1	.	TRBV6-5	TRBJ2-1	TGTGCCAGCAGGACAGGGGGGCAAAGGTACAATGAGCAGTTCTTC	CASRTGGQRYNEQFF
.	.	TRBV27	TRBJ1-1	TGTGCCAGCGGAGGGTGGACTGAAGCTTTCTTT	CASGGWTEAFF
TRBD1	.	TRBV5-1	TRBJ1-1	TGCGCCAGCAGCCGAGACAGGGTCGACACTGAAGCTTTCTTT	CASSRDRVDTEAFF
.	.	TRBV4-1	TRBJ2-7	TGCGCCAGCAGCGCGAAAGGGTCTCGGGGTGGTTTCTACGAGCAGTACTTC	CASSAKGSRGGFYEQYF
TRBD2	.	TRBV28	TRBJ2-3	TGTGCCAGCAGGTCTAGCGGGGGGGTTGATACGCAGTATTTT	CASRSSGGVDTQYF
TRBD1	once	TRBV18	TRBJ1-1	TGTGCCAGCTCACCGGGACAGATTTCGAACACTGAAGCTTTCTTT	CASSPGQISNTEAFF
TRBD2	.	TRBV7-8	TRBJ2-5	TGTGCCAGCAGCCGAGCGGGGGGGACACAAGAGACCCAGTACTTC	CASSRAGGTQETQYF
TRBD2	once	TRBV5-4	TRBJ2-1	TGTGCCAGCAGCTTGGCAGCGGGGGCTTACAATGAGCAGTTCTTC	CASSLAAGAYNEQFF
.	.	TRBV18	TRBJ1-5	TGTGCCAGCTCACCGGGACAAAGCAATCAGCCCCAGCATTTT	CASSPGQSNQPQHF
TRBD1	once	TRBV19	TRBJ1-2	TGTGCCAGTAGTCCGTCGGACAGGGGGCCTTGGGACTATGGCTACACCTTC	CASSPSDRGPWDYGYTF
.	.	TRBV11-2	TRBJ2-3	TGTGCCAGCAGCTTAACTAGGGTTGGGACAGATACGCAGTATTTT	CASSLTRVGTDTQYF
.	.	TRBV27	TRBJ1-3	TGTGCCAGCAGTTACCAGGGTAGTGGAAACACCATATATTTT	CASSYQGSGNTIYF
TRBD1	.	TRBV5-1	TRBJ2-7	TGCGCCAGCAGCCCCGGACAGGAAGCGTACGAGCAGTACTTC	CASSPGQEAYEQYF
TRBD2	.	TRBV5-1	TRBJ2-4	TGCGCCAGCAGCTTGGGGGAGGGACGAGACATTCAGTACTTC	CASSLGEGRDIQYF
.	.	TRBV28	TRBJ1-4	TGTGCCACAGTTAACCCGGGGACACATGAAAAACTGTTTTTT	CATVNPGTHEKLFF
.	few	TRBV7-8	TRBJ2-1	TGTGCCAGCAGCTTGGGGCAGCCCACGGTAGGCGATGAGCAGTTCTTC	CASSLGQPTVGDEQFF
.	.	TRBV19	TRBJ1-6	TGTGCCACCTCAGTAGGTGGACAGCTAAATTCACCCCTCCACTTT	CATSVGGQLNSPLHF
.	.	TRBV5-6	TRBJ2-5	TGTGCCAGCAGCGGGTGGGGGGGCGTTCGAGAGACCCAGTACTTC	CASSGWGGVRETQYF